The 7 T cell receptor beta chains listed next were all sequenced from one sample in a study of blood T cell repertoires in COVID-19. Measured with immunoSEQ multiplex PCR; TCRdb has only the in-frame clones, and not every one. The sample contains fewer than 250,000 clones, about 88% of which appear only once. The source material was peripheral blood. These receptors were collected from a man aged 60-69 years with acute or convalescent COVID-19.

This chain connects TRBV10-3 to TRBJ2-4, with a tentative D call TRBD2 (5 bases). Germline lookup yields CDR1 ENHRY and CDR2 SYGVKD. V lost 6 bases and J lost 6, with 12 bases in between. The CDR3 extends over 13 amino acids. The CDR3 DNA reads TGTGCCATCAGGGAGGCGGCTGGAAACATTCAGTACTTC. It translates to CAIREAAGNIQYF.

This clone was counted once. The gene calls are TRBV4-3 and TRBJ2-5; D may be TRBD2 (6 bases). The CDR3 totals 16 residues. The V and J ends lost 0 bases and 2 bases respectively, with 13 bases between them. The germline gives CDR1 LGHNA, CDR2 YSLEER. CDR3 sequence (DNA): TGCGCCAGCAGCCAAGATTTGGGCCTAGCGCAAGAGACCCAGTACTTC. Protein product: CASSQDLGLAQETQYF.

This clone was counted once. The gene calls are TRBV7-6 and TRBJ2-3, with 8 bases lining up with TRBD2. The CDR3 consists of 15 residues. The germline CDR1 and CDR2 sequences are SGHVS and FNYEAQ. J was trimmed by 5 bases and V by 0 bases; bases with no gene match: 4. The DNA of the CDR3 is TGTGCCAGCAGCTTAGCTTTTCTAGCGGGAGATACGCAGTATTTT. Amino acid sequence: CASSLAFLAGDTQYF. The full variable domain, with the rest looked up from reference TRBV7-6 and TRBJ2-3, is GAGVSQSPRYKVTKRGQDVALRCDPISGHVSLYWYRQALGQGPEFLTYFNYEAQQDKSGLPNDRFSAERPEGSISTLTIQRTEQRDSAMYRCASSLAFLAGDTQYFGPGTRLTVL.

The gene calls are TRBV18 and TRBJ2-1; TRBD2 matches 9 bases. Germline CDR1 and CDR2: KGHSH and LQKENI. The CDR3 has 14 residues. Trimming removed 3 bases from V and 8 bases from J; junction bases left unmatched: 5. CDR3 nucleotide sequence: TGTGCCAGCTCACCGGGCGGGGGGGCTCATGAGCAGTTCTTC. Residues: CASSPGGGAHEQFF.

This clone has a single count. The gene calls are TRBV5-1 and TRBJ1-2, with D maybe TRBD1 (5 bases). In germline, CDR1 is SGHRS, CDR2 YFSETQ. V was clipped by 4 bases and J by 6 bases, with 16 bases between them. The CDR3 consists of 14 residues. The CDR3 DNA is TGCGCCAGCAGCCGACTAGGCAGGGAGGATGGCTACACCTTC. Translating it yields CASSRLGREDGYTF.

CDR3 region: CASSAGTGVQETQYF. The CDR3, as DNA: TGTGCCAGCAGCGCCGGGACAGGGGTCCAAGAGACCCAGTACTTC. The chain combines TRBV7-3 with TRBJ2-5; the match to TRBD1 covers 10 bases. The CDR3 runs to 15 residues. The trim removed 5 bases at V and 1 base at J, leaving 4 bases unmatched. CDR1 and CDR2 from the germline V gene are SGHTA and FQGTGA.

The chain combines TRBV7-2 with TRBJ1-5, with 9 bases fitting TRBD1. In germline, CDR1 is SGHTA, CDR2 FQGNSA. Trimming removed 2 bases from V and 11 bases from J; junction bases left unmatched: 22. This CDR3 is 19 amino acids long. The CDR3 sequence: CASSLSPTTPGQGKQSQHF. The CDR3 nucleotides read TGTGCCAGCAGCTTATCTCCAACCACCCCGGGACAGGGTAAACAGTCCCAGCATTTT.